This entry lists 32 T cell receptor beta chains sequenced from one sample in a study of cytomegalovirus exposure and HLA in healthy donors. The study ran its PCR with 60 Vbeta and 13 Jbeta primers. The data were produced by immunoSEQ multiplex PCR, yet TCRdb's version contains in-frame clones alone and is incomplete. The sample has about 210,000 clones, around 78% seen once. Sequenced sample: PBMCs. Every receptor here comes from a boy between 10 and 17 years old in good health and CMV-seronegative.

The rearrangement links TRBV30 to TRBJ2-4; TRBD1 agrees at 9 bases. The CDR3 totals 16 residues. Germline-derived CDR1 and CDR2 are GTSNPN and SVGIG (reference sequence). V lost 1 base, J lost 0 bases, and 4 bases stayed unmatched. The CDR3 region has the DNA TGTGCCTGGAGTGAAGAGACAGGGGGAGCCAAAAACATTCAGTACTTC. Residues: CAWSEETGGAKNIQYF.

The chain uses TRBV5-1 and TRBJ1-1; tentatively, D is TRBD1 (5 bases). CDR3 length equals 15 residues. V lost 4 bases and J lost 3, with 16 bases in between. Germline V CDR1 and CDR2: SGHRS, YFSETQ. CDR3 bases: TGCGCCAGCAGCCGCTCAAGCGCGGGGGACACTGAAGCTTTCTTT. This encodes CASSRSSAGDTEAFF.

The J gene is TRBJ1-4, the V gene TRBV10-2; 9 bases fit TRBD1. Unmatched junction bases numbered 10, after V lost 5 bases and J lost 0 bases. Looked up from germline, CDR1 is WSHSY and CDR2 is SAAADI. The CDR3 runs to 18 residues. The CDR3 protein is CASSLGTGRPATNEKLFF. The CDR3, as DNA: TGCGCCAGCAGTCTCGGGACAGGGCGTCCTGCAACTAATGAAAAACTGTTTTTT.

In this sample, this clone turned up a few times. The chain links TRBV5-6 to TRBJ2-5; 15 positions agree with TRBD2. The CDR3 sequence is 17 residues long. Trimming took 2 bases from V and 7 from J; bases not matched to a gene: 9. CDR1 and CDR2 from the germline V gene are SGHDT and YYEEEE. CDR3 DNA sequence: TGTGCCAGCAGCTTTCGAGGACTAGCGGGGGGGCAGGGGACCCAGTACTTC. Translation: CASSFRGLAGGQGTQYF.

This clone was found a few times. CDR3 DNA sequence: TGCGCCAGCAGCTTCCAACAAGAGACCCAGTACTTC. This translates into CASSFQQETQYF. The chain recombines TRBV5-1 with TRBJ2-5; the D is unclear. V dropped 2 bases and J dropped 2 bases, with 4 bases sitting between them. CDR1 is SGHRS and CDR2 is YFSETQ in the germline V gene. CDR3 length equals 12 residues.

This chain joins TRBV18 and TRBJ2-5; the match to TRBD1 covers 9 bases. Germline V gene data show CDR1 as KGHSH and CDR2 as LQKENI. The CDR3 has 20 residues. V dropped 0 bases and J dropped 5; count of bases not matched to a gene: 19. CDR3 amino acids: CASSPPLLDRGGDVEETQYF. Here the CDR3 DNA reads TGTGCCAGCTCACCACCCTTACTGGACAGGGGAGGAGATGTAGAGGAGACCCAGTACTTC.

The V and J genes are TRBV4-1 and TRBJ1-5; 7 positions match TRBD1. V trimming: 5 bases; J trimming: 7 bases; junction bases outside the gene matches: 11. Germline V gene lookup returns CDR1 MGHRA and CDR2 YSYEKL. The CDR3 consists of 15 residues. CDR3 DNA: TGCGCCAGCAGCAAGACAGGGTTATTCGGCCAGCCCCAGCATTTT. This codes for CASSKTGLFGQPQHF.

This clone has a single count. This chain connects TRBV5-1 to TRBJ1-4, with no clear D. Germline V CDR1 and CDR2: SGHRS, YFSETQ. The V end lost 3 bases, the J end lost 5 bases, and 26 bases lay between the germline ends. CDR3 length: 19 residues. CDR3 sequence (DNA): TGCGCCAGCAGCTCAAACCCCAGGCCTTCCATTATCCCCAATGAAAAACTGTTTTTT. Its protein product is CASSSNPRPSIIPNEKLFF.

This chain connects TRBV10-3 to TRBJ1-3; TRBD1 agrees at 8 bases. V lost 10 bases, J lost 2 bases, and 7 bases stayed unmatched. Germline CDR1 ENHRY, CDR2 SYGVKD. The CDR3 sequence is 14 residues long. CDR3 amino acids: CATRQGLTGNTIYF. The CDR3 region has the DNA TGTGCCACCCGACAGGGGCTAACTGGAAACACCATATATTTT.

The chain recombines TRBV30 with TRBJ2-5; 13 bases agree with TRBD2. CDR1 is GTSNPN and CDR2 is SVGIG in the germline V gene (reference sequence). V gave up 3 bases and J gave up 9 bases; unmatched junction bases: 4. The CDR3 loop spans 13 amino acids. CDR3 sequence: CAWSDGLAGAQYF. The CDR3, as DNA: TGTGCCTGGAGCGATGGACTAGCGGGGGCCCAGTACTTC.

The chain uses TRBV7-9 and TRBJ2-1; 13 nucleotides match TRBD2. Germline V gene lookup returns CDR1 SEHNR and CDR2 FQNEAQ (reference sequence). The CDR3 runs 18 residues. The V segment lost 5 bases and the J segment 0 bases; nucleotides outside the gene matches: 7. The CDR3 here is CASSKTSGGPRSYNEQFF. The CDR3, as DNA: TGTGCCAGCAGCAAGACTAGCGGGGGGCCCCGCTCCTACAATGAGCAGTTCTTC.

This clone has just a few counts. The CDR3 loop reads CASSLVAGFLYNEQFF. CDR3 nucleotide sequence: TGTGCCAGCAGCTTAGTTGCGGGCTTCCTCTACAATGAGCAGTTCTTC. The chain couples TRBV11-3 to TRBJ2-1; D might be TRBD2 (5 bases). Trimming removed 1 base at V and 3 bases at J, with 13 bases between. The CDR3 runs to 16 residues. CDR1 is SGHNT and CDR2 is YENEEA in the germline V gene.

The rearrangement links TRBV13 to TRBJ2-1; the match to TRBD2 covers 7 bases. The germline gives CDR1 PRHDT, CDR2 FYEKMQ (reference sequence). Trimming at V came to 5 bases and at J to 7 bases, leaving 17 bases not matched to a gene. The CDR3 consists of 17 residues. Here the CDR3 reads CASSPVGVGGPWNEQFF. The CDR3 nucleotides are TGTGCCAGCAGCCCGGTCGGGGTGGGAGGGCCTTGGAATGAGCAGTTCTTC. Drawing the rest from reference TRBV13 and TRBJ2-1, the complete variable domain is AAGVIQSPRHLIKEKRETATLKCYPIPRHDTVYWYQQGPGQDPQFLISFYEKMQSDKGSIPDRFSAQQFSDYHSELNMSSLELGDSALYFCASSPVGVGGPWNEQFFGPGTRLTVL.

This chain joins TRBV2 and TRBJ1-4; 9 bases fit TRBD1. CDR3 length: 13 residues. Germline CDR1 reads SNHLY; CDR2 reads FYNNEI. V was pared by 6 bases and J by 13 bases, with 9 bases of the junction left unmatched. CDR3 loop: CASSDRGEIRLFF. The CDR3 region has the DNA TGTGCCAGCAGCGACAGGGGGGAGATCAGACTGTTTTTT.

About this clone: Other DNA sequences from this sample encode an identical CDR3 as well. This chain uses TRBV2 with TRBJ2-1, with D perhaps TRBD2 (6 bases). The germline V gene encodes CDR1 SNHLY and CDR2 FYNNEI. There are 16 residues in the CDR3. V was cut by 2 bases and J by 0 bases, with 11 bases left in between. The CDR3 DNA is TGTGCCAGCAGTGAATCAGGAGGGAGCTCCTACAATGAGCAGTTCTTC. The encoded protein is CASSESGGSSYNEQFF.

This chain uses TRBV7-2 with TRBJ2-7; 7 nucleotides match TRBD2. The V gene end was trimmed by 2 bases and the J gene end by 2 bases; junction bases not matched to a gene: 6. CDR3 length equals 15 residues. CDR1 and CDR2 (germline): SGHTA, FQGNSA. The CDR3 here is CASSLPGGVTYEQYF. CDR3 in DNA: TGTGCCAGCAGCTTACCTGGGGGGGTTACCTACGAGCAGTACTTC.

The genes are TRBV9 and TRBJ1-6; maybe TRBD1 (5 bases). The CDR3 sequence is 17 residues long. Germline-derived CDR1 and CDR2 are SGDLS and YYNGEE. Between the trimmed V and J ends, which lost 0 bases and 4 bases, there was a span of 14 bases. CDR3 sequence: CASSVEAGPPYNSPLHF. CDR3 sequence (DNA): TGTGCCAGCAGCGTAGAGGCAGGGCCACCTTATAATTCACCCCTCCACTTT.

This chain connects TRBV4-1 to TRBJ1-4; 8 nucleotides match TRBD1. Germline loops: CDR1 MGHRA, CDR2 YSYEKL. The V gene end was trimmed by 4 bases and the J gene end by 1 base; junction bases not matched to a gene: 8. CDR3 size: 17 residues. As DNA, the CDR3 is TGCGCCAGCAGCCGCCGGATCACAGGGGGAACTAATGAAAAACTGTTTTTT. This codes for CASSRRITGGTNEKLFF.

The chain employs TRBV10-2 and TRBJ2-5; 7 nucleotides match TRBD2. The germline V gene encodes CDR1 WSHSY and CDR2 SAAADI. J was trimmed by 2 bases and V by 3 bases; bases with no gene match: 6. The CDR3 has 15 amino acids. In nucleotides, the CDR3 is TGCGCCAGCAGTGACCGGGACTATGGGCAAGAGACCCAGTACTTC. Amino acid sequence: CASSDRDYGQETQYF.

V and J are TRBV29-1 and TRBJ1-1; 8 bases are shared with TRBD1. Germline CDR1 is SQVTM and CDR2 is ANQGSEA. The CDR3 is made up of 12 amino acids. Trimming cost V 4 bases and J 11 bases; bases outside gene matches: 9. This CDR3 is CSVGGAGGDAFF. The CDR3 nucleotides are TGCAGCGTTGGAGGGGCAGGGGGCGACGCTTTCTTT.

In the case of this clone: A read error may account for a junction end that differs from germline. The chain uses TRBV7-9 and TRBJ2-7; weak D call: TRBD1 (6 bases). Germline V gives CDR1 SEHNR, CDR2 FQNEAQ (reference sequence). The CDR3 has 19 amino acids. This CDR3 reads CSSSLAYQPGAISSYEQYF. The CDR3 DNA is TGTTCCAGCAGCTTAGCTTATCAACCAGGGGCGATAAGCTCCTACGAGCAGTACTTC.

The chain carries TRBV5-1 and TRBJ1-2, with TRBD1 matching over 10 bases. After removal of 3 bases from V and 6 bases from J, the junction contained 2 bases not matched to a gene. Germline CDR1 and CDR2: SGHRS and YFSETQ. The CDR3 totals 13 residues. The CDR3 bases are TGCGCCAGCAGCTGGGGGACAGGGGATGGCTACACCTTC. Its translation: CASSWGTGDGYTF.

The rearrangement uses TRBV29-1 and TRBJ2-1, with D perhaps matching TRBD2 (5 bases). V was pared by 6 bases and J by 1 base, with 13 bases between. The CDR3 runs to 14 residues. In germline, CDR1 is SQVTM, CDR2 ANQGSEA. The CDR3 reads CSVFEGVSYNEQFF. CDR3 nucleotide sequence: TGCAGCGTGTTTGAGGGAGTATCCTACAATGAGCAGTTCTTC.

This chain joins TRBV30 and TRBJ1-2; D not certain. V was cut by 4 bases and J by 6 bases, with 21 bases left in between. CDR3 length equals 15 residues. In germline, CDR1 is GTSNPN, CDR2 SVGIG (reference sequence). In DNA, the CDR3 is TGTGCCTGGACTCCAACCCGACACTCCTTTAATGGCTACACCTTC. As protein: CAWTPTRHSFNGYTF. The full variable domain, with the rest looked up from reference TRBV30 and TRBJ1-2, is SQTIHQWPATLVQPVGSPLSLECTVEGTSNPNLYWYRQAAGRGLQLLFYSVGIGQISSEVPQNLSASRPQDRQFILSSKKLLLSDSGFYLCAWTPTRHSFNGYTFGSGTRLTVV.

The chain uses TRBV7-9 and TRBJ1-2; no reliable D call. Trimming pared 5 bases from V and 4 bases from J, leaving 5 bases between. This CDR3 comprises 11 residues. In germline, CDR1 is SEHNR, CDR2 FQNEAQ (reference sequence). The CDR3 DNA reads TGTGCCAGCAGCCCCGGCTATGGCTACACCTTC. As protein: CASSPGYGYTF.

V and J are TRBV27 and TRBJ1-2; TRBD1 matches at 11 bases. Germline CDR1 and CDR2: MNHEY and SMNVEV (reference sequence). The CDR3 totals 14 residues. Unmatched junction bases numbered 2, after V lost 5 bases and J lost 3 bases. The CDR3 protein is CASSRDRGYYGYTF. CDR3 DNA: TGTGCCAGCAGTAGGGACAGGGGGTACTATGGCTACACCTTC.

The V call is TRBV19, the J call TRBJ1-1, with TRBD1 matching 8 bases. Trimming removed 5 bases from V and 9 bases from J; junction bases left unmatched: 2. This CDR3 has 11 residues. CDR1 is LNHDA and CDR2 is SQIVND in the germline V gene (reference sequence). CDR3 amino acids: CASSGDRKAFF. DNA of the CDR3: TGTGCCAGTAGTGGGGACAGGAAAGCTTTCTTT.

The gene calls are TRBV9 and TRBJ1-1; D ambiguous. Germline CDR1 reads SGDLS; CDR2 reads YYNGEE. The CDR3 loop spans 13 amino acids. V gave up 2 bases and J gave up 1 base, with 6 bases separating them. The CDR3 sequence is CASSVSGNTEAFF. In DNA form, the CDR3 reads TGTGCCAGCAGCGTTTCCGGGAACACTGAAGCTTTCTTT.

The chain has TRBV15 and TRBJ2-7; D call uncertain. Germline V gives CDR1 LNHNV, CDR2 YYDKDF (reference sequence). The CDR3 runs 14 residues. Trimming removed 0 bases at V and 3 bases at J, with 9 bases between. CDR3 in DNA: TGTGCCACCAGCAGAGAGGGCGACAACTACGAGCAGTACTTC. This encodes CATSREGDNYEQYF. Together with reference TRBV15 and TRBJ2-7, the CDR3 gives the full variable domain: DAMVIQNPRYQVTQFGKPVTLSCSQTLNHNVMYWYQQKSSQAPKLLFHYYDKDFNNEADTPDNFQSRRPNTSFCFLDIRSPGLGDTAMYLCATSREGDNYEQYFGPGTRLTVT.

The chain carries TRBV11-2 and TRBJ1-2; 10 nucleotides match TRBD1. J gave up 7 bases and V 5 bases, and 16 bases lay outside the gene matches. There are 17 residues in the CDR3. CDR1 and CDR2 (germline): SGHAT, FQNNGV. Written as DNA, the CDR3 is TGTGCCAGCAGCCCCCGTCCCTCGACAGGGGGCGCTTCTGGCTACACCTTC. Amino acids: CASSPRPSTGGASGYTF.

The chain joins TRBV11-3 to TRBJ1-1, with no clear D. Germline lookup yields CDR1 SGHNT and CDR2 YENEEA. Trimming left V 2 bases short and J 5 bases short, with 12 bases between. The length of the CDR3 is 14 residues. CDR3 in amino acids: CASSLFGSGTEAFF. The CDR3 bases are TGTGCCAGCAGCTTATTTGGGAGTGGAACTGAAGCTTTCTTT.

This clone was seen only a few times. V is TRBV7-2 and J is TRBJ2-1; no firm D call. Trimming took off 3 bases at V and 15 bases at J, with 15 bases between the two ends. Germline V gives CDR1 SGHTA, CDR2 FQGNSA. The CDR3 contains 12 residues. CDR3 bases: TGTGCCAGCAGCTTTTTTGCTAAAAGTATGTTCTTC. This codes for CASSFFAKSMFF. The full variable domain, rest sourced from reference TRBV7-2 and TRBJ2-1, is GAGVSQSPSNKVTEKGKDVELRCDPISGHTALYWYRQSLGQGLEFLIYFQGNSAPDKSGLPSDRFSAERTGGSVSTLTIQRTQQEDSAVYLCASSFFAKSMFFGPGTRLTVL.